This T cell receptor (beta chain) came from a study of CD8 T cells in ankylosing spondylitis (dated by TCRdb to about 2017). About the study as a whole: T cell receptor beta repertoires were profiled in healthy donors and ankylosing spondylitis patients so that disease-linked TCR variants could be found. Peripheral blood was sampled, and synovial fluid was also collected from ankylosing spondylitis patients. The full study cohort comprised 20 to 25 ankylosing spondylitis patients and 85 to 120 healthy donors. Overall study outcomes, separate from this receptor: The disease-linked clones had a CD8+ phenotype and were found at relatively low frequencies in peripheral blood. Some TCR beta motif variants had previously been reported in synovial fluid and blood of reactive arthritis patients, which suggested common disease-initiation mechanisms. Blood from ankylosing spondylitis patients appeared to be characterized by a TCR beta motif composed of eight highly homologous amino acid variants. Significant enrichment of the disease-linked clones was reported in matched synovial fluid samples from ankylosing spondylitis patients.

This clonotype was detected many times. The clone's antigen remains unknown. The record has no base qualities; no much larger clone is one base away. After removal of 6 bases from V and 7 bases from J, the junction retains 8 bases not matched to a gene. From the cysteine up to the phenylalanine, the CDR3 has a length of 16 residues. This entry keeps only the CDR3 DNA: 48 bases, framed from base 1. The instrument was an Illumina HiSeq 2500. Quantitative 5'-RACE with molecular barcodes was the method used to prepare the TCR beta libraries. The authors processed their data as follows. Disease-linked TCR variants were identified with a new computational method built on a probabilistic model of VDJ rearrangement. TCRdb's own reprocessing of the public reads used fastp at Q25 and MiXCR and kept productive beta chains. One record per CDR3 amino acid sequence lists the most common genes and DNA. The authors' filters were not applied to this entry. Here the sample has roughly 250,000 distinct CDR3 sequences; roughly a tenth occur a single time. The ten top clones hold 2.6% of the sample.

The V gene is TRBV12-3 or TRBV12-4 and the J gene is TRBJ2-1, with 14 middle bases fitting TRBD2. The sequencing input was blood, either unsorted or a sorted T cell fraction (not recorded which). The receptor comes from a male donor with ankylosing spondylitis or in good health (not recorded which). The nucleotides are TGTGCCAGCAGCGGAGGGGGGACTAGCGGGAGAAATGAGCAGTTCTTC. Translated, it reads CASSGGGTSGRNEQFF.